These 10 T cell receptor beta chains share one sample of origin, sequenced in a study of T cells after yellow fever vaccination. A single record per CDR3 protein comes from TCRdb applying MiXCR to the 5' RACE reads. Among under 700,000 distinct CDR3 sequences listed, about a sixth were seen once. Sequenced material: PBMCs, taken 5 days after the first yellow fever vaccination. The source is a man aged 18 to 29 who received the YFV17D yellow fever vaccine.

The rearrangement links TRBV20-1 to TRBJ2-3; D gene unclear. CDR1 is DFQATT and CDR2 is SNEGSKA in the germline V gene (reference sequence). The CDR3 sequence is 15 residues long. The V gene lost 2 bases and the J gene lost 0 bases, with 12 bases spanning the gap. The CDR3 bases are TGCAGTGCTAGAAGTCCAGCGTCTAGCACAGATACGCAGTATTTT. This gives the protein CSARSPASSTDTQYF.

A few counts support this clonotype. The rearrangement uses TRBV4-3 and TRBJ2-2, with a weak D call TRBD1 (6 bases). This CDR3 is built from 14 residues. V was cut by 3 bases and J by 5 bases, with 10 bases left in between. Per germline, CDR1 LGHNA and CDR2 YSLEER. CDR3 amino acids: CASSHNRGTGELFF. CDR3 in DNA: TGCGCCAGCAGCCACAATAGGGGGACCGGGGAGCTGTTTTTT.

This chain joins TRBV5-1 and TRBJ2-1; D is tentatively TRBD1 or TRBD2 (7 bases each). Germline V gene data show CDR1 as SGHRS and CDR2 as YFSETQ. The V end was cut by 4 bases, the J end by 8 bases, with 31 bases between. The CDR3 contains 19 residues. The CDR3 bases are TGCGCCAGCAGCCCTATCGGGGGCTCAAGCGGGGACAGTGTCTATGAGCAGTTCTTC. This codes for CASSPIGGSSGDSVYEQFF.

This chain joins TRBV11-2 and TRBJ2-7, with unresolved D. Trimming took off 5 bases at V and 0 bases at J, with 14 bases between the two ends. The CDR3 is 15 residues long. Germline-derived CDR1 and CDR2 are SGHAT and FQNNGV. The CDR3 spells CASSPNMISSYEQYF. CDR3 nucleotides: TGTGCCAGCAGCCCGAACATGATTTCCTCCTACGAGCAGTACTTC.

The rearrangement uses TRBV28 and TRBJ1-4; 8 nucleotides line up with TRBD1. V was pared by 8 bases and J by 8 bases, with 7 bases of the junction left unmatched. This CDR3 region has 13 residues. The V gene's germline CDR1 is MDHEN and CDR2 SYDVKM. Here the CDR3 DNA reads TGTGCCAGCCTGACAGGGGTGGGGGAAAAACTGTTTTTT. It codes for CASLTGVGEKLFF.

The rearrangement joins TRBV6-1 to TRBJ2-7; D is unclear. V shed 5 bases and J shed 0 bases, with 14 bases lying between them. CDR1 is MNHNS and CDR2 is SASEGT in the germline V gene. CDR3 length: 15 amino acids. The CDR3: CASSLQVRSSYEQYV. Written as DNA, the CDR3 is TGTGCCAGCAGTCTTCAGGTGAGGAGCTCCTACGAGCAGTACGTC.

The V and J genes are TRBV21-1 and TRBJ2-4; whether TRBD1, the table's D call, matches the DNA was not checked. TRBV21-1 is marked as a pseudogene. The CDR3 consists of 11 residues. This chain's CDR3 is CASKRGGIQYF. CDR3 DNA: TGTGCCAGCAAAAGGGGGGGCATTCAGTACTTC.

This chain joins TRBV11-2 and TRBJ1-6; the match to TRBD1 covers 7 bases. Germline V lookup: CDR1 SGHAT, CDR2 FQNNGV. This CDR3 is 15 amino acids long. The trim removed 6 bases at V and 11 bases at J, leaving 13 bases unmatched. CDR3 amino acids: CASSLTTLQGTPLHF. DNA for the CDR3: TGTGCCAGCAGTTTGACCACCTTACAGGGGACACCCCTCCACTTT.

This chain connects TRBV7-8 to TRBJ1-6, with a weak D call TRBD1 (6 bases). The germline V and J ends were trimmed by 4 bases and 3 bases, with 16 bases remaining between them. CDR3 length: 17 residues. Germline-derived CDR1 and CDR2 are SGHVS and FQNEAQ. This chain's CDR3 is CASSWTGTTNYNSPLHF. The CDR3 DNA reads as TGTGCCAGCAGCTGGACCGGGACAACTAACTATAATTCACCCCTCCACTTT.

This clonotype was seen more than once but under ten times. This sequence joins TRBV27 and TRBJ1-1; 7 bases align to TRBD1. V gave up 1 base and J gave up 1 base; unmatched junction bases: 3. There are 15 residues in the CDR3. Germline V gene lookup returns CDR1 MNHEY and CDR2 SMNVEV (reference sequence). The DNA for the CDR3 is TGTGCCAGCAGTTTATGGGGACAGTCGAACACTGAAGCTTTCTTT. Its translation: CASSLWGQSNTEAFF.